These T cell receptor beta chains were read from a single sample in a study of blood T cell repertoires in COVID-19. This table comes from immunoSEQ multiplex PCR, and its TCRdb copy is limited to in-frame clones, with some not included. The sample lists 300,000 to 400,000 clones, just over 85% occurring once. The specimen was PBMCs or T cells enriched from blood (not recorded which). The receptors were sampled from a woman aged 40 to 50 with acute COVID-19. Both conserved end residues are part of each CDR3. Fields, in order: D gene, V gene, clone size, J gene, CDR3 protein, CDR3 DNA. A D gene is named only where the DNA matches it firmly. Clone size is not always given. Where it is, it says once, few, many or a class for expanded clones.

TRBD1	TRBV6-2/TRBV6-3	few	TRBJ1-6	CASTPEDRGYNSPLHF	TGTGCCAGCACCCCTGAGGACAGGGGTTATAATTCACCCCTCCACTTT
-	TRBV11-2	-	TRBJ2-1	CASSLVVTSSYNEQFF	TGTGCCAGCAGCTTAGTTGTCACAAGCTCCTACAATGAGCAGTTCTTC
-	TRBV6-2/TRBV6-3	-	TRBJ2-7	CASSSQPEDEQYF	TGTGCCAGCAGTTCCCAACCGGAGGACGAGCAGTACTTC
-	TRBV29-1	-	TRBJ2-2	CSVENRVRELFF	TGCAGCGTTGAAAACAGGGTCAGGGAGCTGTTTTTT
-	TRBV9	-	TRBJ1-6	CATLNGVLDSPLHF	TGTGCCACATTAAATGGAGTGTTGGATTCACCCCTCCACTTT
TRBD2	TRBV5-1	-	TRBJ2-5	CASSLVLAGGPETQYF	TGCGCCAGCAGCTTGGTACTAGCGGGGGGGCCGGAGACCCAGTACTTC
-	TRBV7-9	few	TRBJ1-5	CASSLDSSPQHF	TGTGCCAGCAGCTTAGACTCGAGTCCTCAGCATTTT
TRBD2	TRBV7-2	-	TRBJ2-1	CASSLGLAGGRSEQFF	TGTGCCAGCAGCTTAGGTTTAGCGGGAGGCAGGAGTGAGCAGTTCTTC
TRBD1	TRBV7-2	-	TRBJ2-5	CASSLFGQGAWETQYF	TGTGCCAGCAGCTTATTCGGACAGGGGGCCTGGGAGACCCAGTACTTC
-	TRBV7-2	-	TRBJ2-7	CASSWPGVSYEQYF	TGTGCCAGCAGCTGGCCAGGGGTCTCCTACGAGCAGTACTTC
TRBD1	TRBV6-5	-	TRBJ1-2	CASGRTGNYGYTF	TGTGCCAGCGGACGGACAGGGAACTATGGCTACACCTTC
-	TRBV12-3/TRBV12-4	-	TRBJ1-2	CASSLRGRNGYTF	TGTGCCAGCAGTTTGCGGGGGAGGAATGGCTACACCTTC
-	TRBV4-3	-	TRBJ1-2	CASSQDVTPINYGYTF	TGCGCCAGCAGCCAAGATGTGACACCGATAAACTATGGCTACACCTTC
-	TRBV28	-	TRBJ2-2	CASSNLGSDRGTGELFF	TGTGCCAGCTCAAACTTGGGTTCGGACAGAGGCACCGGGGAGCTGTTTTTT
-	TRBV28	-	TRBJ1-5	CASSRTSAQPQHF	TGTGCCAGCAGTCGTACGAGCGCCCAGCCCCAGCATTTT
-	TRBV9	-	TRBJ1-1	CASSLGHTTEAFF	TGTGCCAGCAGCTTGGGACATACCACTGAAGCTTTCTTT
-	TRBV5-8	few	TRBJ2-1	CASSLPGLAYNEQFF	TGTGCCAGCAGCTTACCGGGACTTGCCTACAATGAGCAGTTCTTC
TRBD2	TRBV19	-	TRBJ2-3	CASSIRPSGSSTDTQYF	TGTGCCAGTAGTATCCGACCTAGCGGGTCTAGCACAGATACGCAGTATTTT
TRBD2	TRBV5-4	-	TRBJ2-2	CASSLWRGGRGRNTGELFF	TGTGCCAGCAGCCTTTGGCGGGGGGGCCGGGGGAGGAACACCGGGGAGCTGTTTTTT
TRBD1	TRBV9	few	TRBJ2-5	CASSAETGATETQYF	TGTGCCAGCAGCGCAGAGACAGGGGCGACGGAGACCCAGTACTTC
TRBD1	TRBV4-1	-	TRBJ1-1	CASSQDSTGGLSAFF	TGCGCCAGCAGCCAAGATTCAACAGGGGGCCTTTCAGCTTTCTTT
-	TRBV18	once	TRBJ1-1	CASSRTENTEAFF	TGTGCCAGCTCACGAACAGAGAACACTGAAGCTTTCTTT
-	TRBV5-6	-	TRBJ1-3	CASSLGASLSGNTIYF	TGTGCCAGCAGCTTGGGGGCCAGCCTCTCTGGAAACACCATATATTTT
TRBD1	TRBV9	-	TRBJ2-1	CASSITGTGGLNEQFF	TGTGCCAGCAGCATCACGGGGACAGGAGGTCTCAATGAGCAGTTCTTC
TRBD1	TRBV11-3	-	TRBJ2-7	CASSFGTGSEQYF	TGTGCCAGCAGCTTTGGGACAGGCAGCGAGCAGTACTTC
-	TRBV7-2	-	TRBJ1-1	CASSFSSQNTEAFF	TGTGCCAGCAGCTTTTCGAGTCAGAACACTGAAGCTTTCTTT
-	TRBV7-9	-	TRBJ2-3	CASSHSSGTDTQYF	TGTGCCAGCAGCCACTCTAGCGGCACAGATACGCAGTATTTT
TRBD1	TRBV7-2	few	TRBJ1-2	CASSLAGQGAGGYTF	TGTGCCAGCAGCTTAGCGGGACAGGGGGCGGGAGGCTACACCTTC
TRBD2	TRBV14	-	TRBJ2-2	CASSLWWTSGGIGELFF	TGTGCCAGCAGTCTGTGGTGGACTAGCGGGGGGATCGGGGAGCTGTTTTTT
-	TRBV21-1	-	TRBJ1-6	CASSDHLRHFHNSPLHF	TGTGCCAGCAGCGATCATCTGAGGCATTTCCATAATTCACCCCTCCACTTT
-	TRBV5-4	-	TRBJ1-2	CASSAGTAGSYYGYTF	TGTGCCAGCAGCGCGGGGACGGCAGGGTCGTACTATGGCTACACCTTC
-	TRBV7-2	-	TRBJ1-4	CASSPISRRGRGEKLFF	TGTGCCAGCAGTCCGATATCCAGAAGGGGGAGGGGTGAAAAACTGTTTTTT
TRBD2	TRBV7-9	-	TRBJ2-3	CASSLGAGGPSERTDTQYF	TGTGCCAGCAGCTTAGGAGCGGGGGGGCCATCAGAACGCACAGATACGCAGTATTTT
-	TRBV7-9	-	TRBJ1-1	CASSLMAETEAFF	TGTGCCAGCAGCTTAATGGCGGAGACTGAAGCTTTCTTT
TRBD2	TRBV2	-	TRBJ2-3	CASSELLADGTDTQYF	TGTGCCAGCAGTGAATTACTAGCGGACGGCACAGATACGCAGTATTTT
TRBD1	TRBV12-5	-	TRBJ1-2	CASGEFQGDGYTF	TGTGCTAGTGGTGAATTCCAGGGGGATGGCTACACCTTC
TRBD1	TRBV5-6	-	TRBJ2-4	CASSLAGQGSKNIQYF	TGTGCCAGCAGCTTGGCGGGACAGGGGTCCAAAAACATTCAGTACTTC
-	TRBV19	-	TRBJ2-6	CASSIVQVSGANVLTF	TGTGCCAGTAGTATCGTACAGGTTTCTGGGGCCAACGTCCTGACTTTC
-	TRBV19	few	TRBJ2-3	CASSMLGGDTQYF	TGTGCCAGTAGTATGCTGGGGGGAGATACGCAGTATTTT
TRBD1	TRBV19	-	TRBJ2-6	CASSIQGAGGANVLTF	TGTGCCAGTAGTATACAGGGGGCGGGTGGGGCCAACGTCCTGACTTTC
TRBD1	TRBV28	-	TRBJ1-5	CASTTPDRGPNQPQHF	TGTGCCAGCACAACGCCGGACAGGGGGCCGAATCAGCCCCAGCATTTT